The clone carrying this T cell receptor beta chain was observed at least ten times. The study profiled TCR beta VDJ and CDR3 using genomic DNA as template. TCRdb fed the reads into MiXCR, producing one record per CDR3 protein. The sample contains just over 450,000 distinct CDR3 sequences, around 30% of which appear only once. The patients chosen for sequencing had shown expansion of CD8+CD57+ cells (detected by flow cytometry). Blood sampling was performed on the patients, and none of them had received therapy by then. This record belongs to a study of CD8+CD57+ T cells in acquired aplastic anemia. CDR1 MNHNS and CDR2 SASEGT come from the germline V gene. The CDR3 is 13 residues long. The germline V and J ends were trimmed by 5 bases and 7 bases, with 15 bases remaining between them.

This receptor was obtained from a human donor with aplastic anemia. The genes are TRBV6-1 and TRBJ2-7; the D is unclear. Sequenced input: sorted CD4+, CD8+, or CD8+CD57+ T cells (not recorded which) from PBMCs. CDR3 residues: CASSSHGLSEQYF. CDR3 nucleotides: TGTGCCAGCAGTTCCCACGGGCTATCGGAGCAGTACTTC.